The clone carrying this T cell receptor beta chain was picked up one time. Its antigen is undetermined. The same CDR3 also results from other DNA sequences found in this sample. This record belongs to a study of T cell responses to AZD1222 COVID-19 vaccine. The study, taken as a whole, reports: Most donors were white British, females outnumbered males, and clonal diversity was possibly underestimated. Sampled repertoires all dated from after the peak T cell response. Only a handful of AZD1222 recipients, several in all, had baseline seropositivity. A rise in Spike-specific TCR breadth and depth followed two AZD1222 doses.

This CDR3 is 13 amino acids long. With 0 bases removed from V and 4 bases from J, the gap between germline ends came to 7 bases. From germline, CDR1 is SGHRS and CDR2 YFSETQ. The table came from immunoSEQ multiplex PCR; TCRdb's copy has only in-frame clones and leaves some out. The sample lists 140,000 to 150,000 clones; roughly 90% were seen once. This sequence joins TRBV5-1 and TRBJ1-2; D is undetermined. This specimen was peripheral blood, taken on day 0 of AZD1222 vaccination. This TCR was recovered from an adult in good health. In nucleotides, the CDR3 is TGCGCCAGCAGCTTGGGGGCGGGCTATGGCTACACCTTC. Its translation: CASSLGAGYGYTF.